These T cell receptor beta chains were read from a single sample in a study of control samples from healthy donors and cancer patients. Data came from immunoSEQ multiplex PCR; TCRdb stores just in-frame clones and leaves some out. This sample has 90,000 to 100,000 clones; 75% to 85% occur once, and the top ten carry about 11%. Material for sequencing was blood. Every receptor here comes from a woman aged 25 to 45 in good health. CDR3s include the opening cysteine and the closing phenylalanine or tryptophan.

CDR3aa,len,j_gene,v_gene
CASRDRSGSKSPLHF,15,TRBJ1-6,TRBV2
CASSQTGAETQYF,13,TRBJ2-5,TRBV10-2
CASSLGPGNQPQHF,14,TRBJ1-5,TRBV11-2
CASSFGGGGLNTGELFF,17,TRBJ2-2,TRBV7-9
CASLKDSSYNEQFF,14,TRBJ2-1,TRBV7-2
CAISGAGSYEQYF,13,TRBJ2-7,TRBV10-3
CASSVSGTGGTEAFF,15,TRBJ1-1,TRBV4-3
CASSPDRRFGGQYF,14,TRBJ2-7,TRBV10-1
CASSEARGYGYTF,13,TRBJ1-2,TRBV2
CASRREGNSPLHF,13,TRBJ1-6,TRBV4-3
CASSLAGALLDQYF,14,TRBJ2-5,TRBV5-4
CASSQVPRDGEAFF,14,TRBJ1-1,TRBV4-3
CAWSWTGSEQYF,12,TRBJ2-7,TRBV30
CASSVTLLGTQYF,13,TRBJ2-3,TRBV9
CASSLERGGTQYF,13,TRBJ2-5,TRBV7-7
CASSSDRGGGQPQHF,15,TRBJ1-5,TRBV6-5
CASSPCDPNFYGYTF,15,TRBJ1-2,TRBV23-1
CAIQEQMNTEAFF,13,TRBJ1-1,TRBV10-3
CASSQDTSGYTQYF,14,TRBJ2-3,TRBV4-3
CASSLGTDLVGTDTQYF,17,TRBJ2-3,TRBV5-8
CASSQEAGTATNEKLFF,17,TRBJ1-4,TRBV4-2
CAWSWSQGSSYEQYF,15,TRBJ2-7,TRBV30
CASSVRGGNTIYF,13,TRBJ1-3,TRBV2
CASSPLGQGSYGYTF,15,TRBJ1-2,TRBV5-5
CASRMAGGQDTQYF,14,TRBJ2-3,TRBV19